This T cell receptor (beta chain) was observed in a study of response to subunit inactivated influenza vaccine. V lost 5 bases and J 1 base, leaving 14 bases between the germline ends. The germline CDR1 and CDR2 sequences are SEHNR and FQNEAQ (reference sequence). The CDR3 consists of 15 residues. As for this clonotype: Its antigen is unidentified.

General observations from the study: Few new T cells, the authors suggested, are recruited by each seasonal influenza vaccination.

One entry per CDR3 protein, called by TCRdb with MiXCR from the RT-PCR reads. The sample holds 550,000 to 600,000 distinct CDR3 sequences, 10% to 15% seen once. The V call is TRBV7-9, the J call TRBJ1-1; D may be TRBD1 (6 bases). Here the sequenced sample was PBMCs from blood, taken on the day of vaccination. The sequence came from a man aged 50 to 59 who received an inactivated influenza vaccine. CDR3 sequence reads: CASSRTGTTNTEAFF. Here the CDR3 DNA reads TGTGCCAGCAGCCGCACCGGGACAACGAACACTGAAGCTTTCTTT. The full variable domain, with the rest looked up from reference TRBV7-9 and TRBJ1-1, is DTGVSQNPRHKITKRGQNVTFRCDPISEHNRLYWYRQTLGQGPEFLTYFQNEAQLEKSRLLSDRFSAERPKGSFSTLEIQRTEQGDSAMYLCASSRTGTTNTEAFFGQGTRLTVV.